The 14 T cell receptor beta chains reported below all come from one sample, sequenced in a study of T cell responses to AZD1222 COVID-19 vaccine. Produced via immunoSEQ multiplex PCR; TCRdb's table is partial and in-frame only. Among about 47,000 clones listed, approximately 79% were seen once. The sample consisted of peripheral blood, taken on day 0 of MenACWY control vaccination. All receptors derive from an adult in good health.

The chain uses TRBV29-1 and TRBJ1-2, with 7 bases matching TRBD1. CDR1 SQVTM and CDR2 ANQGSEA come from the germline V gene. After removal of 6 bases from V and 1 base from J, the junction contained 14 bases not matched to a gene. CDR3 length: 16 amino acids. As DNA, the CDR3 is TGCAGCGTCCCCAGGGCAGGGGGGAATATTAACTATGGCTACACCTTC. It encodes CSVPRAGGNINYGYTF. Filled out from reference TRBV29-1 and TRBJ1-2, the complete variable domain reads SAVISQKPSRDICQRGTSLTIQCQVDSQVTMMFWYRQQPGQSLTLIATANQGSEATYESGFVIDKFPISRPNLTFSTLTVSNMSPEDSSIYLCSVPRAGGNINYGYTFGSGTRLTVV.

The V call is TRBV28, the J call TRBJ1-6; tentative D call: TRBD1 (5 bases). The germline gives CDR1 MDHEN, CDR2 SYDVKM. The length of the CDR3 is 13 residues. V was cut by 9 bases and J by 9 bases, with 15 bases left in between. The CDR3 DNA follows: TGTGCCAGTCTCCGGGCAGGGAGTTCACCCCTCCACTTT. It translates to CASLRAGSSPLHF.

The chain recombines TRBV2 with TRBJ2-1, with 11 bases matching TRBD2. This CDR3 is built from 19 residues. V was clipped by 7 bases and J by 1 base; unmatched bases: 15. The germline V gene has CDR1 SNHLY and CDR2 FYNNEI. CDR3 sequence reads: CASIDAVGLAGGSYNEQFF. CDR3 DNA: TGTGCCAGCATCGACGCTGTAGGACTAGCGGGTGGGTCCTACAATGAGCAGTTCTTC.

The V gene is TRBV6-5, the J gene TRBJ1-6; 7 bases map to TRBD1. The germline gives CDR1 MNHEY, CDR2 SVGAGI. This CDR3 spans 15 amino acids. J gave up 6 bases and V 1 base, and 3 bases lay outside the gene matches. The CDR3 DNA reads TGTGCCAGCAGTTACTGGGGACAGCTTAATTCACCCCTCCACTTT. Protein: CASSYWGQLNSPLHF.

The CDR3 bases are TGTGCCAGCAGCTTACAGAACTCTGGAAACACCATATATTTT. Protein: CASSLQNSGNTIYF. This sequence joins TRBV7-2 and TRBJ1-3; no clear D. Germline CDR1 and CDR2: SGHTA and FQGNSA. This CDR3 comprises 14 residues. The V and J ends lost 2 bases and 0 bases respectively, with 5 bases between them.

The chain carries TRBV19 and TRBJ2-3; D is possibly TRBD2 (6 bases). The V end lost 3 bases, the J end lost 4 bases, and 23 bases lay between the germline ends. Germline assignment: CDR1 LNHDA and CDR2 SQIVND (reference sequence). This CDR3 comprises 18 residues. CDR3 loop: CASSISTVGFRRADTQYF. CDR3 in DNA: TGTGCCAGTAGTATTTCTACCGTGGGCTTCCGGAGGGCAGATACGCAGTATTTT.

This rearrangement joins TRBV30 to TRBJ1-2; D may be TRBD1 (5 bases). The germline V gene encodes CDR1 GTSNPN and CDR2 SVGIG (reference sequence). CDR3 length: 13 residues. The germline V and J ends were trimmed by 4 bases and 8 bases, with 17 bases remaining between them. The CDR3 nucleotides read TGTGCCTGGAAGGGACTCCCTCCCACGGGCTACACCTTC. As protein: CAWKGLPPTGYTF.

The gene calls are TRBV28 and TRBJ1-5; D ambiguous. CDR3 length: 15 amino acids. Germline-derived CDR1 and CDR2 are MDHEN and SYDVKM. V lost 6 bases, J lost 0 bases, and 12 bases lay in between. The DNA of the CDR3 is TGTGCCAGCAGGCCGACACCTTATAGCAATCAGCCCCAGCATTTT. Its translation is CASRPTPYSNQPQHF.

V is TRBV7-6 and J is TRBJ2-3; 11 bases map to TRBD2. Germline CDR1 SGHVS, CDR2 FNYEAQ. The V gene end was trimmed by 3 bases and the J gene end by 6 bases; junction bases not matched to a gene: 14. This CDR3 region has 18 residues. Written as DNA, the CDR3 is TGTGCCAGCAGCTTCAGTTTGGTAGCGGGAGGGCCCGGGGATACGCAGTATTTT. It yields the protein CASSFSLVAGGPGDTQYF. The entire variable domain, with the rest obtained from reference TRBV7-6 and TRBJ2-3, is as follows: GAGVSQSPRYKVTKRGQDVALRCDPISGHVSLYWYRQALGQGPEFLTYFNYEAQQDKSGLPNDRFSAERPEGSISTLTIQRTEQRDSAMYRCASSFSLVAGGPGDTQYFGPGTRLTVL.

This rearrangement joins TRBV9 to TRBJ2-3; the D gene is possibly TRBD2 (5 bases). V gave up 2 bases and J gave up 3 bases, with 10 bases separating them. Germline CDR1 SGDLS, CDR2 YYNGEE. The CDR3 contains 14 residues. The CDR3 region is CASSVRGRTDTQYF. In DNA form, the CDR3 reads TGTGCCAGCAGCGTCCGGGGAAGGACAGATACGCAGTATTTT.

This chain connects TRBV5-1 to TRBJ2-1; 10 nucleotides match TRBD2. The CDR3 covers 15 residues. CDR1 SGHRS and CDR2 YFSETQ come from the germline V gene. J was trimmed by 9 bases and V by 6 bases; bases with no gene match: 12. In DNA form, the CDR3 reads TGCGCCAGCACCGCGCTAGCGGGAGAAACAGTTGAGCAGTTCTTC. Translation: CASTALAGETVEQFF.

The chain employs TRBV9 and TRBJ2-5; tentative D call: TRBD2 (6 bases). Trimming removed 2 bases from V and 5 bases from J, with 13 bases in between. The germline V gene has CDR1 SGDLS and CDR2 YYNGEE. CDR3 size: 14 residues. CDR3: CASSVSGGKETQYF. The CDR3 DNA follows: TGTGCCAGCAGCGTTAGCGGAGGGAAGGAGACCCAGTACTTC.

CDR3 nucleotides: TGTGCCAGCAGCTTTTCAGGGAGGAACACCATATATTTT. Protein: CASSFSGRNTIYF. The V gene is TRBV11-2, the J gene TRBJ1-3, with a tentative D call TRBD1 (5 bases). Germline V lookup: CDR1 SGHAT, CDR2 FQNNGV. The CDR3 is 13 amino acids. V gave up 3 bases and J gave up 7 bases, with 10 bases separating them. Complete variable domain (other parts from reference TRBV11-2 and TRBJ1-3): EAGVAQSPRYKIIEKRQSVAFWCNPISGHATLYWYQQILGQGPKLLIQFQNNGVVDDSQLPKDRFSAERLKGVDSTLKIQPAKLEDSAVYLCASSFSGRNTIYFGEGSWLTVV.

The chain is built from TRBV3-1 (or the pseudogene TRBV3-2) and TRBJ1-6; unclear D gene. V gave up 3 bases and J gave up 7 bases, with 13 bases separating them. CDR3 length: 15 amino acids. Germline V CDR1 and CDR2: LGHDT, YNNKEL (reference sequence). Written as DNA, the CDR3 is TGTGCCAGCAGCCACTTTAGGCAGACGAATTCACCCCTCCACTTT. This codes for CASSHFRQTNSPLHF.